This T cell receptor beta chain appears in the sequencing data of a study of diagnostic markers for celiac disease. Reprocessing the reads, TCRdb reports a single entry for every CDR3 protein and omits DNA. Here the sample table reports just over 7,500 distinct CDR3 sequences. The CDR3 consists of 15 residues. Germline V CDR1 and CDR2: SGHDT, YYEEEE. V gene TRBV5-6 combines with J gene TRBJ2-3; as DNA is missing, the TRBD1 call by TCRdb cannot be tested. Material: either unsorted cells or a sorted T cell fraction (not recorded which). This TCR came from a human donor. This table probably holds off-target reads from a library built for another chain. CDR3 sequence: CASSFGTGGTDTQYF.